In this sample, the clone carrying this TCR beta chain turned up once. Its specificity is not known. Generated by immunoSEQ multiplex PCR, the TCRdb table keeps only in-frame clones and is missing some. The table has 100,000 to 150,000 clones, less than 95% seen once; the top ten hold 6.5% to 8.5%. This sample is drawn from a study of T cell responses to AZD1222 COVID-19 vaccine. General observations from the study: At 160-218 and 743-854, vaccine-associated CD4 TCRs were dominant, and they spanned spike. Baseline serology detected seropositivity in only a handful of AZD1222 recipients. In a largely white British group with more females than males, clonal diversity was possibly underestimated. Reportedly, close to half of spike-specific TCRs are directed against unmutated variant regions.

V lost 3 bases, J lost 6 bases, and 11 bases lay in between. Germline assignment: CDR1 SGHDN and CDR2 FVKESK. The CDR3 has 14 amino acids. Sequenced material: peripheral blood, taken on day 0 of AZD1222 vaccination. The sequence derives from an adult in good health. The chain recombines TRBV14 with TRBJ2-2; weak D call: TRBD1 (6 bases). The CDR3 here is CASSHFWGPGELFF. The CDR3 coding sequence is TGTGCCAGCAGCCACTTTTGGGGGCCCGGGGAGCTGTTTTTT.